This T cell receptor (beta chain) comes out of a study of T cells in localized non-small cell lung cancer. Using immunoSEQ multiplex PCR, the repertoire was profiled, and TCRdb retains in-frame clones only, with some absent. This table holds around 20,000 clones, around 90% found once. The V gene's germline CDR1 is SEHNR and CDR2 FQNEAQ (reference sequence). The J segment lost 6 bases and the V segment lost 5 bases, leaving 7 bases of the junction unmatched. The length of the CDR3 is 16 residues. Overall study findings and caveats: Analysis by sequencing included only one tumor region, so heterogeneity remains possible. Median detection of top 100 tumor clones in adjacent lung was over 45 clones. Elevated blood T cell density was associated with longer overall survival. Uninvolved adjacent lung had the highest recorded T cell clonality, with tumor below it.

Remarks on this clone: No antigen is known for it.

V and J are TRBV7-9 and TRBJ2-2; 12 bases line up with TRBD2. The sequences come from peripheral blood, collected before any cancer treatment. This sequence originates from a woman between 35 and 75 years old with stage I lung adenocarcinoma. In nucleotides, the CDR3 is TGTGCCAGCAGCATCCCTAGCGGGGGGGCCTCCGGGGAGCTGTTTTTT. Translating it yields CASSIPSGGASGELFF.